Listed here are 19 T cell receptor beta chains from one sample, sequenced in a study of CD8 T cells in ankylosing spondylitis. TCRdb ran MiXCR on the 5' RACE reads and lists one entry per CDR3 protein. The repertoire consists of about 420,000 distinct CDR3 sequences, with around 20% occurring once and the leading ten covering about 15%. Findings of the study overall: For ankylosing spondylitis blood, a TCR beta motif of 7 to 9 highly homologous variants appeared characteristic.

For these TCRs, the target antigens are not known. The sequenced sample was blood, either unsorted or a sorted T cell fraction (not recorded which). The receptors were sampled from a male donor with ankylosing spondylitis.

This clonotype was counted a few times. The J gene is TRBJ1-4, the V gene TRBV3-1; D is unresolved. CDR1 and CDR2 (germline): LGHDT, YNNKEL (reference sequence). This CDR3 is 15 amino acids long. With 0 bases removed from V and 8 bases from J, the gap between germline ends came to 13 bases. CDR3 DNA sequence: TGTGCCAGCAGCCAAGATATGGCCCACGAGGAAAAACTGTTTTTT. Protein sequence: CASSQDMAHEEKLFF.

The gene calls are TRBV7-3 and TRBJ2-1; 9 positions agree with TRBD2. This CDR3 spans 19 amino acids. The V gene end was trimmed by 5 bases and the J gene end by 0 bases; junction bases not matched to a gene: 14. Germline V gene sequence: CDR1 SGHTA, CDR2 FQGTGA. The CDR3 loop is CASSPGTSWAPSSYNEQFF. The CDR3 bases are TGTGCCAGCAGCCCTGGGACTAGCTGGGCCCCCAGCTCCTACAATGAGCAGTTCTTC.

The sample holds a few counts of this clonotype. The rearrangement uses TRBV6-5 and TRBJ2-3; D unresolved. The CDR3 is 12 residues long. Deletions cut 5 bases from V and 12 bases from J, with 15 bases between. CDR1 and CDR2 (germline): MNHEY, SVGAGI. The CDR3, as DNA: TGTGCCAGCAGTACCGCCGGAACAAGACAGTATTTT. Translation gives CASSTAGTRQYF.

This clonotype was counted only a few times. V is TRBV27 and J is TRBJ1-5; D might be TRBD1 (6 bases). V was shortened by 3 bases and J by 7 bases, with 16 bases between the two germline ends. Germline values: CDR1 MNHEY, CDR2 SMNVEV (reference sequence). This CDR3 has 15 amino acids. The chain's CDR3 is CASSLVGGVWQPQHF. The CDR3 coding sequence is TGTGCCAGCAGTTTGGTTGGGGGCGTTTGGCAGCCCCAGCATTTT.

This clonotype has more than one count but fewer than ten. J is TRBJ1-4 and V is TRBV7-8; 7 positions agree with TRBD1. Germline CDR1 SGHVS, CDR2 FQNEAQ. Trimming removed 0 bases from V and 7 bases from J; junction bases left unmatched: 8. The length of the CDR3 is 16 residues. The CDR3 is CASSLAGTARGEKLFF. The CDR3 DNA sequence: TGTGCCAGCAGCTTAGCCGGGACAGCAAGAGGTGAAAAACTGTTTTTT.

This clonotype was seen more than once but under ten times. The V gene is TRBV6-1, the J gene TRBJ1-3; D not certain. V was cut by 10 bases and J by 0 bases, with 10 bases left in between. The CDR3 sequence is 13 residues long. The germline gives CDR1 MNHNS, CDR2 SASEGT. The CDR3: CATDGYSGNTIYF. Written as DNA, the CDR3 is TGTGCCACCGACGGTTACTCTGGAAACACCATATATTTT.

This chain links TRBV7-9 with TRBJ2-1, with D hard to call. Trimming stripped 3 bases from V and 6 bases from J, with 15 bases between. Germline CDR1 and CDR2: SEHNR and FQNEAQ (reference sequence). The CDR3 length is 15 residues. The CDR3 region is CASSLLGEASNEQFF. The CDR3 coding sequence is TGTGCCAGCAGCTTGCTTGGCGAAGCCTCCAATGAGCAGTTCTTC.

The rearrangement links TRBV20-1 to TRBJ1-1; 8 bases fit TRBD1. With V trimmed by 3 bases and J by 2 bases, 8 bases remained unmatched. The germline V gene has CDR1 DFQATT and CDR2 SNEGSKA (reference sequence). This CDR3 is built from 15 residues. The CDR3 here is CSASPPGQGNTEAFF. The CDR3 nucleotides read TGCAGTGCTAGTCCCCCCGGACAGGGAAACACTGAAGCTTTCTTT.

This CDR3 is CSASGQGKNRSYNEQFF. The CDR3 DNA sequence: TGCAGTGCTAGTGGGCAGGGGAAGAATAGGTCCTACAATGAGCAGTTCTTC. The chain joins TRBV20-1 to TRBJ2-1, with D possibly matching TRBD1 (6 bases). Germline CDR1 is DFQATT and CDR2 is SNEGSKA (reference sequence). With 3 bases removed from V and 1 base from J, the gap between germline ends came to 19 bases. The CDR3 contains 17 residues.

This chain joins TRBV11-1 and TRBJ1-3; no reliable D call. This CDR3 spans 18 amino acids. Trimming took 3 bases from V and 0 from J, leaving 18 bases between them. The V gene's germline CDR1 is SGHAT and CDR2 FQDESV (reference sequence). The CDR3 loop is CASSLNFRAELSGNTIYF. The CDR3 DNA reads as TGTGCCAGCAGCTTGAACTTTCGAGCGGAACTCTCTGGAAACACCATATATTTT.

This clonotype was seen a handful of times. The chain uses TRBV5-5 and TRBJ2-1, with 14 positions matching TRBD2. Germline V gives CDR1 SGHKS, CDR2 YYEKEE (reference sequence). CDR3 size: 17 residues. V lost 4 bases, J lost 7 bases, and 10 bases stayed unmatched. CDR3 DNA sequence: TGTGCCAGCAGCCTCTCCCCCGGGACTAGCGGGAGTAATGAGCAGTTCTTC. Translating it yields CASSLSPGTSGSNEQFF.

This clonotype has just a few counts. V is TRBV6-2 or TRBV6-3 and J is TRBJ1-5; D not certain. Trimming removed 6 bases at V and 1 base at J, with 13 bases between. The length of the CDR3 is 15 residues. Germline-derived CDR1 and CDR2 are MNHEY and SVGEGT. The DNA of the CDR3 is TGTGCCAGCAGCCCCCTTACTGGAAGCAATCAGCCCCAGCATTTT. Translation: CASSPLTGSNQPQHF.

V gene TRBV11-2 combines with J gene TRBJ2-5; TRBD1 aligns across 7 bases. The CDR3 covers 15 residues. The V gene's germline CDR1 is SGHAT and CDR2 FQNNGV. Unmatched junction bases numbered 7, after V lost 3 bases and J lost 3 bases. The chain's CDR3 is CASSFEGQKEETQYF. CDR3 bases: TGTGCCAGCAGCTTCGAGGGACAGAAAGAAGAGACCCAGTACTTC.

This clonotype was observed at least ten times. The rearrangement uses TRBV10-3 and TRBJ2-5; D is unresolved. This CDR3 is 13 amino acids long. V gave up 0 bases and J gave up 3 bases, with 5 bases separating them. Germline V gives CDR1 ENHRY, CDR2 SYGVKD. The CDR3 DNA reads TGTGCCATCAGTGAGTCGGGCGAAGAGACCCAGTACTTC. It encodes CAISESGEETQYF.

V is TRBV6-1 and J is TRBJ2-7; D not certain. CDR3 length: 13 residues. Germline lookup yields CDR1 MNHNS and CDR2 SASEGT. V gave up 6 bases and J gave up 4 bases, with 13 bases separating them. CDR3 region: CASRGASRYEQYF. The CDR3, as DNA: TGTGCCAGCAGGGGCGCCAGTCGGTACGAGCAGTACTTC.

This clonotype was detected only a few times. This chain connects TRBV27 to TRBJ2-5; D uncertain. Trimming cost V 3 bases and J 2 bases, with 7 bases left between them. The CDR3 runs 13 residues. CDR1 is MNHEY and CDR2 is SMNVEV in the germline V gene (reference sequence). Written as DNA, the CDR3 is TGTGCCAGCAGTTTTTCGGTACAAGAGACCCAGTACTTC. The encoded protein is CASSFSVQETQYF.

This clonotype was seen once. The rearrangement joins TRBV5-6 to TRBJ2-7; tentative D call: TRBD2 (5 bases). The germline V gene has CDR1 SGHDT and CDR2 YYEEEE. The CDR3 covers 14 residues. V dropped 2 bases and J dropped 2 bases, with 11 bases sitting between them. This chain's CDR3 is CASSFDQRTYEQYF. The CDR3 DNA is TGTGCCAGCAGCTTTGATCAGCGGACCTACGAGCAGTACTTC.

A few counts support this clonotype. The V gene is TRBV12-3 or TRBV12-4, the J gene TRBJ1-5; perhaps TRBD1 as D (5 bases). The CDR3 contains 16 residues. Trimming cost V 2 bases and J 1 base, with 12 bases left between them. CDR3 bases: TGTGCCAGCAGTTTACGCGGGGCCGCGAGCAATCAGCCCCAGCATTTT. This sequence encodes CASSLRGAASNQPQHF.

This clonotype was detected ten times or more. This chain connects TRBV29-1 to TRBJ2-3; 10 bases are shared with TRBD2. Germline-derived CDR1 and CDR2 are SQVTM and ANQGSEA. Trimming at V came to 7 bases and at J to 5 bases, leaving 6 bases not matched to a gene. The CDR3 is made up of 13 amino acids. Here the CDR3 DNA reads TGCAGCGGCCAAGCGGGAGGGTTAGATACGCAGTATTTT. Translating gives CSGQAGGLDTQYF.